The clone carrying this TCR beta chain was seen more than once but under ten times. Described time point: pre-treatment baseline. Assay: immunoSEQ multiplex PCR; the TCRdb copy retains only in-frame clones and omits some. The sample consists of over 6,500 clones, around 80% of them appearing once. The sample belongs to a study of blood T cell dynamics during melanoma immunotherapy. CDR1 and CDR2 from the germline V gene are SGHDN and FVKESK. The CDR3 has 17 residues. The ends lost 6 bases at V and 6 bases at J; junction bases unmatched: 17. This material consisted of blood, taken from a patient treated with checkpoint blockade. The rearrangement links TRBV14 to TRBJ1-1; TRBD1 matches at 9 bases. The source is a human donor with melanoma. Here the CDR3 reads CASRPGIYRGRGSEAFF. The CDR3, as DNA: TGTGCCAGCAGGCCGGGAATCTACAGGGGGCGCGGGTCTGAAGCTTTCTTT.